This T cell receptor beta chain emerged from a study of T cells in Graves' hyperthyroidism and ophthalmopathy. This clonotype occurred many times. Researchers took RNA transcripts and amplified the TCR beta CDR3 regions from them. A set of HTBI primers served as the primers for a first-round RT-PCR of the TCR CDR3. TCRdb reprocessed the multiplex PCR reads via MiXCR and lists one record per CDR3 protein. The sample carries 500,000 to 750,000 distinct CDR3 sequences, approximately 15% recorded once. The source of this sequence is a woman in her twenties or thirties with Graves' hyperthyroidism. Sequencing was done on a sample of blood.

DNA for the CDR3: TGTGCCAGCAGCGTCCTACGTGGGACAAGGGGGCAAGAGACCCAGTACTTC. Encoded protein: CASSVLRGTRGQETQYF. This chain joins TRBV2 and TRBJ2-5; possibly TRBD1 for D (6 bases). The V end lost 6 bases, the J end lost 2 bases, and 22 bases lay between the germline ends. The CDR3 totals 17 residues. Germline values: CDR1 SNHLY, CDR2 FYNNEI. The whole variable domain, remainder taken from reference TRBV2 and TRBJ2-5, is EPEVTQTPSHQVTQMGQEVILRCVPISNHLYFYWYRQILGQKVEFLVSFYNNEISEKSEIFDDQFSVERPDGSNFTLKIRSTKLEDSAMYFCASSVLRGTRGQETQYFGPGTRLLVL.